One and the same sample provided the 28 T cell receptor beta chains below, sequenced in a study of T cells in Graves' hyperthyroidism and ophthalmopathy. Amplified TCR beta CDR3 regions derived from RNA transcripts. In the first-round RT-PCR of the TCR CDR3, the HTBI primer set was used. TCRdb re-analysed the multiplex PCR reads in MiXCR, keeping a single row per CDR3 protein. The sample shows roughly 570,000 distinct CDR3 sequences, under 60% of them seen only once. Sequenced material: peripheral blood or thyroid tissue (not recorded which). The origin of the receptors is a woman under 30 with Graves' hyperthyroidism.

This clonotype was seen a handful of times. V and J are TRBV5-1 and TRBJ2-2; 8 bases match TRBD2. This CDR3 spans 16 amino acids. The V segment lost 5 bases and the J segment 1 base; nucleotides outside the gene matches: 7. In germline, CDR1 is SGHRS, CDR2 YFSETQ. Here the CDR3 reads CASRMTSVMNTGELFF. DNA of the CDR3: TGCGCCAGCAGGATGACTAGCGTGATGAACACCGGGGAGCTGTTTTTT.

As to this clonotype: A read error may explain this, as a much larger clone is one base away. The CDR3: CASTAGGSTIYF. CDR3 coding DNA: TGTGCCAGCACGGCGGGGGGAAGCACCATATATTTT. The V call is TRBV6-5, the J call TRBJ1-3; D may be TRBD1 (5 bases). The CDR3 runs to 12 residues. CDR1 is MNHEY, CDR2 SVGAGI, per germline.

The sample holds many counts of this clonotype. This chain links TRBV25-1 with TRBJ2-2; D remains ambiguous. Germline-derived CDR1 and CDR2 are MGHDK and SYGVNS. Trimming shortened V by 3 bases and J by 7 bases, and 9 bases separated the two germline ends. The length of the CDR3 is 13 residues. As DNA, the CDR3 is TGTGCCAGCAGTGATTGGGGAAGCGGGGAGCTGTTTTTT. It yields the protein CASSDWGSGELFF.

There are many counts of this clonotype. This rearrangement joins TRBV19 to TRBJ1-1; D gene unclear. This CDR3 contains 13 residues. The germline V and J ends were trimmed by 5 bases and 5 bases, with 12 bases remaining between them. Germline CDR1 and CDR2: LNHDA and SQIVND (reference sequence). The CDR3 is CASSDSLWTEAFF. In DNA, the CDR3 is TGTGCCAGTAGTGACTCCTTGTGGACTGAAGCTTTCTTT.

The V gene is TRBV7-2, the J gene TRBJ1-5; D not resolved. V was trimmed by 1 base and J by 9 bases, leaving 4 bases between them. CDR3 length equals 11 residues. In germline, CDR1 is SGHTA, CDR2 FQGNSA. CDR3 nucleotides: TGTGCCAGCAGCTTAGAACTGCCCCAGCATTTT. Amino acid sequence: CASSLELPQHF.

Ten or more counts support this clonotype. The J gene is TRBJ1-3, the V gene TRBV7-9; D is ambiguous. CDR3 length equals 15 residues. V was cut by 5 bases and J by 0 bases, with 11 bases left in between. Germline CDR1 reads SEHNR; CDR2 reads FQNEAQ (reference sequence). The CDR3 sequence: CASSTDGYSGNTIYF. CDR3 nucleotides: TGTGCCAGCAGCACCGACGGGTACTCTGGAAACACCATATATTTT.

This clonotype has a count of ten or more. In DNA, the CDR3 is TGTGCCAGCGGAATGGACAGGGAGTATGGCTACACCTTC. Protein product: CASGMDREYGYTF. V and J are TRBV12-3 or TRBV12-4 and TRBJ1-2; 8 positions agree with TRBD1. CDR3 size: 13 residues. J lost 5 bases, V lost 8 bases, and 7 bases had no gene match.

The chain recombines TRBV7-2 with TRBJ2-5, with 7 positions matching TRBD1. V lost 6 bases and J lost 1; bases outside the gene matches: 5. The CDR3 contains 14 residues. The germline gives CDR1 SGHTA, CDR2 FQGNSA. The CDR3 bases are TGTGCCAGCAGGAACGGACAGGCCCAAGAGACCCAGTACTTC. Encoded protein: CASRNGQAQETQYF.

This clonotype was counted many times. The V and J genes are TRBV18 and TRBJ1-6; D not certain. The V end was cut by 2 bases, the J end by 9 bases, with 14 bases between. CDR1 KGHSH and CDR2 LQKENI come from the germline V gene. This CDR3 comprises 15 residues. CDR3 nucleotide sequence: TGTGCCAGCTCACCAGTCACGCCAGGCGTTTCACCCCTCCACTTT. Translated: CASSPVTPGVSPLHF.

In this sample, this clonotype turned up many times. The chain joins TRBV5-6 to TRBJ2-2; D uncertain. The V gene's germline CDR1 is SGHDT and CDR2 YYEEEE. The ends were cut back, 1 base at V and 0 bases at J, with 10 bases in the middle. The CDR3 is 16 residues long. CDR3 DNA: TGTGCCAGCAGCTTGAAGGTCAAACCGAACACCGGGGAGCTGTTTTTT. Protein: CASSLKVKPNTGELFF.

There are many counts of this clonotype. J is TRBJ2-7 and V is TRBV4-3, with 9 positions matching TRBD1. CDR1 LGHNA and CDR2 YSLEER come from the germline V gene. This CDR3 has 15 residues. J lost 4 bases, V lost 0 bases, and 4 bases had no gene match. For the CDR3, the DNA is TGCGCCAGCAGCCAAGATCGGGACAGGGCATACGAGCAGTACTTC. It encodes CASSQDRDRAYEQYF.

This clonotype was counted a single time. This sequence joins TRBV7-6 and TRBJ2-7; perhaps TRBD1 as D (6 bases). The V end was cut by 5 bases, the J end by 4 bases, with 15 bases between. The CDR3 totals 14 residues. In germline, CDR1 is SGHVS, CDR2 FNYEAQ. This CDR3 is CASSTNRAAYEQYF. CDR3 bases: TGTGCCAGCAGCACCAACAGGGCCGCATACGAGCAGTACTTC.

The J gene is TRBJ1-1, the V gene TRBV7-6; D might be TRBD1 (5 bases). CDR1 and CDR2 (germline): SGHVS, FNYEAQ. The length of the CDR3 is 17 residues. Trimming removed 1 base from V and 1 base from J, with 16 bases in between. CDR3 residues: CASSLEVPPGRNTEAFF. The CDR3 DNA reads TGTGCCAGCAGCTTAGAGGTCCCTCCAGGGAGGAACACTGAAGCTTTCTTT.

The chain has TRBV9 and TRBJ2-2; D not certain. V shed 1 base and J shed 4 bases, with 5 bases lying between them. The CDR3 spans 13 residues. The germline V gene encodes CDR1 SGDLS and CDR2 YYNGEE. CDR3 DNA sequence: TGTGCCAGCAGCGTAATAGCCACCGGGGAGCTGTTTTTT. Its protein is CASSVIATGELFF.

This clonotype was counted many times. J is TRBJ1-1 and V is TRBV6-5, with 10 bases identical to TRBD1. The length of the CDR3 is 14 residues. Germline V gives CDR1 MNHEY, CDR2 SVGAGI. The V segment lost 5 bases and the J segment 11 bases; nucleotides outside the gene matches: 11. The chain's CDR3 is CASSPFRTGGFAFF. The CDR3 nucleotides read TGTGCCAGCAGTCCTTTCCGGACAGGGGGATTTGCTTTCTTT.

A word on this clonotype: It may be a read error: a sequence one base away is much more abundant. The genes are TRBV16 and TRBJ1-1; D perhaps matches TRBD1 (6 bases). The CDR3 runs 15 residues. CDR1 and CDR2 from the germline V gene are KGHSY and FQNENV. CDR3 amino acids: CASSQGRSGARRALF. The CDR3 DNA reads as TGTGCCAGCAGCCAAGGAAGGTCAGGGGCGCGGAGAGCTCTCTTT.

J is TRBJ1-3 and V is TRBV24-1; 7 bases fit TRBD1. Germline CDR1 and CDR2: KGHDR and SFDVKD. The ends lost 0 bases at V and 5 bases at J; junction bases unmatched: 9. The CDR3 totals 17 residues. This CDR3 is CATSDLRPGQPRNTIYF. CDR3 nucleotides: TGTGCCACCAGTGATTTGCGGCCGGGACAGCCAAGAAACACCATATATTTT.

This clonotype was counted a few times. CDR3 loop: CASSQGAPEIAYEQYF. In DNA form, the CDR3 reads TGTGCCAGCAGCCAAGGGGCGCCTGAGATCGCCTACGAGCAGTACTTC. J is TRBJ2-7 and V is TRBV3-1, with D uncertain. This CDR3 is built from 16 residues. The germline V gene encodes CDR1 LGHDT and CDR2 YNNKEL (reference sequence). V was trimmed by 1 base and J by 2 bases, leaving 15 bases between them.

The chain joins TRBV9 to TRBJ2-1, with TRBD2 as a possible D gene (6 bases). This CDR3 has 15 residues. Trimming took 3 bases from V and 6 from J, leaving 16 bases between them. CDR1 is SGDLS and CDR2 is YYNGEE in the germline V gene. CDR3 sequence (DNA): TGTGCCAGCAGCGCTCTAGCGCTGAGGGGCAATGAGCAGTTCTTC. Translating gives CASSALALRGNEQFF.

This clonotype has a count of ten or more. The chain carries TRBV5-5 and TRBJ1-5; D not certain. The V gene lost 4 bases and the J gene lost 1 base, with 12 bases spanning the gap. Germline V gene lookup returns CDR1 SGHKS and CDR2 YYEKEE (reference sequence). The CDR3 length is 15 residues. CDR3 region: CASSRATVSNQPQHF. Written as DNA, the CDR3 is TGTGCCAGCAGCAGGGCTACAGTGAGCAATCAGCCCCAGCATTTT.

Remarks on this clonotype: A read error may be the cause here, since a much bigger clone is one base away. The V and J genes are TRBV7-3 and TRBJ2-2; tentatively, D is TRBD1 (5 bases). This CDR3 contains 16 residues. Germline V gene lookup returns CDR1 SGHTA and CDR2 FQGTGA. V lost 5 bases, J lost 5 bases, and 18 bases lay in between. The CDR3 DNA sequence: TGTGCCAGCAGCCCCCCTTGGGCAGGGCGAACCGGGGAGCTGTTTTTT. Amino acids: CASSPPWAGRTGELFF.

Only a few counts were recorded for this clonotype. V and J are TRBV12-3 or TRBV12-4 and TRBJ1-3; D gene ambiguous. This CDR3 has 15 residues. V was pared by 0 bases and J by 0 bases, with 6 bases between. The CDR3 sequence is CASSLAWSSGNTIYF. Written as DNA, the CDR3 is TGTGCCAGCAGTTTAGCGTGGAGCTCTGGAAACACCATATATTTT.

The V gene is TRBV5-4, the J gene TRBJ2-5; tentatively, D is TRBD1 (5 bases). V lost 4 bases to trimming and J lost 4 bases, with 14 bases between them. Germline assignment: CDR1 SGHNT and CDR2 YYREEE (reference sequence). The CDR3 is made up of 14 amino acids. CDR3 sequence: CASSRAPGPETQYF. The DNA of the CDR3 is TGTGCCAGCAGCCGAGCCCCAGGGCCAGAGACCCAGTACTTC.

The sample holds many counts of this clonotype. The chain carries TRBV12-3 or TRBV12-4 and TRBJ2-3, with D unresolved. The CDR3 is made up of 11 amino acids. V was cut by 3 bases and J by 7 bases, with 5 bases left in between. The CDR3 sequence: CASSFTHTQYF. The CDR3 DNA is TGTGCCAGCAGTTTCACCCATACGCAGTATTTT.

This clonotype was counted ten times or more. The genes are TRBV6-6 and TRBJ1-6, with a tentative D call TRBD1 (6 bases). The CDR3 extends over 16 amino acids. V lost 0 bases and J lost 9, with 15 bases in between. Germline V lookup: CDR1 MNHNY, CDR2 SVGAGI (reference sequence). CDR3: CASSYSSGTSGSPLHF. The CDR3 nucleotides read TGTGCCAGCAGTTACTCGTCCGGGACAAGCGGTTCACCCCTCCACTTT.

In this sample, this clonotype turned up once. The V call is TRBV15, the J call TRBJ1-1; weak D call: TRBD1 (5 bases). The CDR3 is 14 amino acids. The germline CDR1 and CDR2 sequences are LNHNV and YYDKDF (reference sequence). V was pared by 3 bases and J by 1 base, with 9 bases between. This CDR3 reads CATSSYTGNTEAFF. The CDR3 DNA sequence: TGTGCCACCAGCAGTTACACAGGGAACACTGAAGCTTTCTTT. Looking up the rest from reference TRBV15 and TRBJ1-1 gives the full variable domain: DAMVIQNPRYQVTQFGKPVTLSCSQTLNHNVMYWYQQKSSQAPKLLFHYYDKDFNNEADTPDNFQSRRPNTSFCFLDIRSPGLGDTAMYLCATSSYTGNTEAFFGQGTRLTVV.

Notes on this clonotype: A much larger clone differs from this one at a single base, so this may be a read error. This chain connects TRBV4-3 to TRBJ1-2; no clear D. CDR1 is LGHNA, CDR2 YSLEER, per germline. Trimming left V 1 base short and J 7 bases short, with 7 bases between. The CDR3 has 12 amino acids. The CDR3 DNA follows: TGCGCCAGCAGCCAAGCATGGGGTGGCTACACCTTC. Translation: CASSQAWGGYTF.

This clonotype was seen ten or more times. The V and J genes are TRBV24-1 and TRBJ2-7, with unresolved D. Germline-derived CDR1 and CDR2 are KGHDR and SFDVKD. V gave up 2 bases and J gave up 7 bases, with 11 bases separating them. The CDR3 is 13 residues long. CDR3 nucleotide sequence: TGTGCCACCAGTGATTACCGATTTAATGAGCAGTACTTC. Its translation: CATSDYRFNEQYF.